These 31 T cell receptor beta chains were all obtained from the same sample, sequenced in a study of neurological immune-mediated disorders. TCRdb used MiXCR to reprocess the 5' RACE reads, holding one entry per CDR3 protein. The repertoire holds about 41,000 distinct CDR3 sequences, roughly 14% seen once, with about 3.6% in the top ten. Sequenced: CD4+ T cells from blood. The receptors come from a woman in her sixties or seventies with HTLV-1-associated myelopathy (HAM/TSP).

This clonotype was recorded many times. This sequence joins TRBV5-1 and TRBJ1-6; 11 bases line up with TRBD1. The length of the CDR3 is 15 residues. V was pared by 4 bases and J by 9 bases, with 6 bases of the junction left unmatched. Germline values: CDR1 SGHRS, CDR2 YFSETQ. CDR3 nucleotide sequence: TGCGCCAGCAGCCTAGGACAGGGGGCAATTTCACCCCTCCACTTT. This codes for CASSLGQGAISPLHF. Full variable domain (rest looked up from reference TRBV5-1 and TRBJ1-6): KAGVTQTPRYLIKTRGQQVTLSCSPISGHRSVSWYQQTPGQGLQFLFEYFSETQRNKGNFPGRFSGRQFSNSRSEMNVSTLELGDSALYLCASSLGQGAISPLHFGNGTRLTVT.

This clonotype was counted at least ten times. The J gene is TRBJ2-6, the V gene TRBV7-6, with D possibly matching TRBD1 (7 bases). V lost 5 bases and J lost 1, with 18 bases in between. This CDR3 region has 18 residues. Germline CDR1 is SGHVS and CDR2 is FNYEAQ. CDR3 loop: CASSPHQGGMSGANVLTF. Here the CDR3 DNA reads TGTGCCAGCAGCCCTCACCAGGGGGGAATGTCTGGGGCCAACGTCCTGACTTTC.

Many counts were recorded for this clonotype. The chain is built from TRBV7-3 and TRBJ2-5; unclear D gene. This CDR3 spans 13 amino acids. Germline V gene sequence: CDR1 SGHTA, CDR2 FQGTGA. Between the trimmed V and J ends, which lost 2 bases and 5 bases, there was a span of 9 bases. The CDR3 nucleotides read TGTGCCAGCAGCTTATCTAGTTTGGAGACCCAGTACTTC. Its translation: CASSLSSLETQYF.

This clonotype was observed many times. The chain carries TRBV29-1 and TRBJ2-4; 7 bases align to TRBD1. The V and J ends lost 4 bases and 10 bases, in that order; junction bases with no gene match: 10. The germline gives CDR1 SQVTM, CDR2 ANQGSEA. This CDR3 is 13 amino acids long. CDR3 DNA: TGCAGCGTTGTAGTGACAGGGAATGGGATTCAGTACTTC. Amino acids: CSVVVTGNGIQYF.

This clonotype was recorded many times. The V and J genes are TRBV20-1 and TRBJ1-6, with TRBD1 matching over 8 bases. V lost 3 bases and J lost 7; bases outside the gene matches: 5. In germline, CDR1 is DFQATT, CDR2 SNEGSKA (reference sequence). There are 14 residues in the CDR3. The CDR3 sequence is CSARLDRENSPLHF. CDR3 bases: TGCAGTGCTAGGCTGGACAGGGAGAATTCACCCCTCCACTTT.

This clonotype occurred many times. The genes are TRBV15 and TRBJ1-6; 9 bases agree with TRBD1. This CDR3 contains 15 residues. The trim removed 2 bases at V and 9 bases at J, leaving 5 bases unmatched. CDR1 and CDR2 from the germline V gene are LNHNV and YYDKDF (reference sequence). The CDR3 here is CATSRRDRAGSPLHF. The CDR3 DNA sequence: TGTGCCACCAGCAGACGGGACAGGGCAGGTTCACCCCTCCACTTT.

This clonotype appeared many times. V gene TRBV12-3 or TRBV12-4 combines with J gene TRBJ2-3; D unresolved. V lost 3 bases and J lost 2, with 15 bases in between. The CDR3 is made up of 16 amino acids. This CDR3 is CASSFFVWRDTDTQYF. In DNA form, the CDR3 reads TGTGCCAGCAGTTTTTTTGTGTGGAGAGACACAGATACGCAGTATTTT.

This clonotype occurred many times. The chain joins TRBV5-1 to TRBJ2-4; 8 positions agree with TRBD1. The V and J ends lost 4 bases and 2 bases, in that order; junction bases with no gene match: 5. In germline, CDR1 is SGHRS, CDR2 YFSETQ. The CDR3 runs to 15 residues. The CDR3 sequence: CASSPDRETKNIQYF. The DNA of the CDR3 is TGCGCCAGCAGCCCGGACAGGGAGACCAAAAACATTCAGTACTTC. The full variable domain, in which reference TRBV5-1 and TRBJ2-4 provide the parts outside the CDR3, is KAGVTQTPRYLIKTRGQQVTLSCSPISGHRSVSWYQQTPGQGLQFLFEYFSETQRNKGNFPGRFSGRQFSNSRSEMNVSTLELGDSALYLCASSPDRETKNIQYFGAGTRLSVL.

This clonotype was counted at least ten times. This chain joins TRBV29-1 and TRBJ2-6; the D gene is possibly TRBD2 (6 bases). There are 16 residues in the CDR3. Per the germline V gene, CDR1 is SQVTM and CDR2 is ANQGSEA. Deletions cut 5 bases from V and 2 bases from J, with 16 bases between. The CDR3 bases are TGCAGCGTTAGGTCCAAAGGAGGGACTGGGGCCAACGTCCTGACTTTC. As protein: CSVRSKGGTGANVLTF.

This clonotype has ten or more counts. This chain joins TRBV20-1 and TRBJ2-2; a weak D match, TRBD1 (7 bases). This CDR3 region has 15 residues. Between the trimmed V and J ends, which lost 1 base and 5 bases, there was a span of 14 bases. Germline values: CDR1 DFQATT, CDR2 SNEGSKA (reference sequence). The DNA for the CDR3 is TGCAGTGCTAGAGTCATCAGGGGGGAAACCGGGGAGCTGTTTTTT. Its translation: CSARVIRGETGELFF.

Many counts were recorded for this clonotype. The chain recombines TRBV3-1 with TRBJ2-1, with 11 positions matching TRBD2. V gave up 1 base and J gave up 15 bases; unmatched junction bases: 11. This CDR3 is built from 15 residues. The germline gives CDR1 LGHDT, CDR2 YNNKEL (reference sequence). For the CDR3, the DNA is TGTGCCAGCAGCCAAGCTAGCGGGGGGCCATCCGTCCGGTTCTTC. This gives the protein CASSQASGGPSVRFF.

This sequence joins TRBV30 and TRBJ2-3, with 7 bases lining up with TRBD1. Germline lookup yields CDR1 GTSNPN and CDR2 SVGIG (reference sequence). Trimming at V came to 7 bases and at J to 0 bases, leaving 1 base not matched to a gene. CDR3 length: 12 amino acids. The CDR3 nucleotides are TGTGCCTCGGGACAGAGCACAGATACGCAGTATTTT. Translated: CASGQSTDTQYF.

There are many counts of this clonotype. This sequence joins TRBV29-1 and TRBJ1-1; D remains unclear. V was cut by 4 bases and J by 4 bases, with 7 bases left in between. Germline CDR1 and CDR2: SQVTM and ANQGSEA. The CDR3 covers 11 residues. In DNA, the CDR3 is TGCAGCGTTGTTTTATCCACTGAAGCTTTCTTT. As protein: CSVVLSTEAFF.

This clonotype has at least ten counts. The chain has TRBV3-1 and TRBJ1-1; D is perhaps TRBD1 (5 bases). V lost 1 base and J lost 1, with 7 bases in between. CDR3 length equals 14 residues. The V gene's germline CDR1 is LGHDT and CDR2 YNNKEL (reference sequence). In DNA form, the CDR3 reads TGTGCCAGCAGCCAAGCTCAGGGGAACACTGAAGCTTTCTTT. Translated: CASSQAQGNTEAFF. Full variable domain (rest looked up from reference TRBV3-1 and TRBJ1-1): DTAVSQTPKYLVTQMGNDKSIKCEQNLGHDTMYWYKQDSKKFLKIMFSYNNKELIINETVPNRFSPKSPDKAHLNLHINSLELGDSAVYFCASSQAQGNTEAFFGQGTRLTVV.

This clonotype has a count of ten or more. This sequence joins TRBV20-1 and TRBJ2-7, with a possible D match to TRBD1 (7 bases). Germline lookup yields CDR1 DFQATT and CDR2 SNEGSKA (reference sequence). The CDR3 length is 15 residues. V was cut by 0 bases and J by 2 bases, with 14 bases left in between. Here the CDR3 reads CSARDETGEAYEQYF. The CDR3 coding sequence is TGCAGTGCTAGAGATGAAACAGGGGAGGCCTACGAGCAGTACTTC.

The sample holds many counts of this clonotype. V and J are TRBV3-1 and TRBJ2-3; TRBD2 matches at 9 bases. Germline CDR1 reads LGHDT; CDR2 reads YNNKEL (reference sequence). Germline trimming cut 4 bases from V and 2 bases from J; bases unmatched to any gene: 7. The CDR3 sequence is 16 residues long. The DNA for the CDR3 is TGTGCCAGCAGCCCTCGACTAGCGGCCTACACAGATACGCAGTATTTT. It yields the protein CASSPRLAAYTDTQYF.

This clonotype was found many times. The chain links TRBV28 to TRBJ2-1; D is uncertain. Germline CDR1 is MDHEN and CDR2 is SYDVKM. The V and J ends lost 6 bases and 0 bases respectively, with 12 bases between them. CDR3 size: 15 residues. CDR3 in DNA: TGTGCCAGCAGCTCCCGTTGGAGCTCCTACAATGAGCAGTTCTTC. Its protein is CASSSRWSSYNEQFF.

This clonotype was counted ten times or more. V and J are TRBV10-3 and TRBJ1-6, with 10 bases fitting TRBD1. The CDR3 has 13 amino acids. V was pared by 10 bases and J by 9 bases, with 6 bases of the junction left unmatched. The V gene's germline CDR1 is ENHRY and CDR2 SYGVKD. CDR3 in DNA: TGTGCCACCGGACAGGGGGATGGTTCACCCCTCCACTTT. Protein: CATGQGDGSPLHF.

This clonotype was recorded many times. The chain links TRBV3-1 to TRBJ2-6; D unclear. The V gene lost 2 bases and the J gene lost 3 bases, with 8 bases spanning the gap. The germline V gene encodes CDR1 LGHDT and CDR2 YNNKEL (reference sequence). The CDR3 runs to 15 residues. The CDR3 sequence: CASSQRVVGANVLTF. The DNA for the CDR3 is TGTGCCAGCAGCCAAAGGGTTGTTGGGGCCAACGTCCTGACTTTC. The full variable domain, completed using reference TRBV3-1 and TRBJ2-6, is DTAVSQTPKYLVTQMGNDKSIKCEQNLGHDTMYWYKQDSKKFLKIMFSYNNKELIINETVPNRFSPKSPDKAHLNLHINSLELGDSAVYFCASSQRVVGANVLTFGAGSRLTVL.

This clonotype was observed at least ten times. This chain links TRBV7-8 with TRBJ2-3; no clear D gene. V was cut by 1 base and J by 4 bases, with 6 bases left in between. The CDR3 extends over 13 amino acids. Germline loops: CDR1 SGHVS, CDR2 FQNEAQ. CDR3 region: CASSLVGPDTQYF. The CDR3 region has the DNA TGTGCCAGCAGCTTAGTAGGTCCAGATACGCAGTATTTT.

The table lists this clonotype with many counts. This chain joins TRBV20-1 and TRBJ1-5; 8 nucleotides match TRBD1. Looked up from germline, CDR1 is DFQATT and CDR2 is SNEGSKA (reference sequence). J lost 8 bases, V lost 0 bases, and 12 bases had no gene match. This CDR3 contains 16 residues. The CDR3 coding sequence is TGCAGTGCTAGAGATCGTTACAGGGGGATGGGTGAGCCCCAGCATTTT. It is translated as CSARDRYRGMGEPQHF.

This clonotype was observed many times. The chain couples TRBV7-2 to TRBJ2-2; D is unclear. The CDR3 covers 13 residues. Germline V gives CDR1 SGHTA, CDR2 FQGNSA. Trimming left V 5 bases short and J 7 bases short, with 11 bases between. The CDR3: CASSRSSYGELFF. Written as DNA, the CDR3 is TGTGCCAGCAGCCGCTCCAGCTACGGGGAGCTGTTTTTT.

This clonotype was counted many times. The chain joins TRBV20-1 to TRBJ2-2; 7 bases are a match to TRBD1. The V gene end was trimmed by 0 bases and the J gene end by 4 bases; junction bases not matched to a gene: 8. Germline CDR1 is DFQATT and CDR2 is SNEGSKA (reference sequence). CDR3 length: 16 residues. The CDR3 reads CSARDPRTGLTGELFF. In DNA form, the CDR3 reads TGCAGTGCTAGAGACCCAAGGACAGGCCTCACCGGGGAGCTGTTTTTT.

This clonotype was detected ten times or more. This chain connects TRBV3-1 to TRBJ1-3; D is unresolved. CDR1 and CDR2 from the germline V gene are LGHDT and YNNKEL (reference sequence). This CDR3 contains 12 residues. V lost 4 bases and J 0 bases, leaving 1 base between the germline ends. The CDR3 reads CASSLSGNTIYF. The CDR3 DNA reads as TGTGCCAGCAGCCTCTCTGGAAACACCATATATTTT.

This clonotype was recorded at least ten times. The gene calls are TRBV19 and TRBJ2-2; D might be TRBD2 (5 bases). This CDR3 region has 14 residues. The V and J ends lost 5 bases and 3 bases respectively, with 10 bases between them. CDR1 is LNHDA and CDR2 is SQIVND in the germline V gene (reference sequence). CDR3 residues: CASSGGRHTGELFF. CDR3 nucleotides: TGTGCCAGTAGTGGAGGACGACACACCGGGGAGCTGTTTTTT.

The table lists this clonotype with many counts. The genes are TRBV7-9 and TRBJ1-4, with D possibly TRBD1 on 5 matching bases. CDR1 SEHNR and CDR2 FQNEAQ come from the germline V gene (reference sequence). This CDR3 contains 16 residues. Trimming shortened V by 5 bases and J by 2 bases, and 15 bases separated the two germline ends. CDR3: CASSPIWGDTNEKLFF. CDR3 DNA: TGTGCCAGCAGCCCCATTTGGGGGGATACTAATGAAAAACTGTTTTTT.

Ten or more counts support this clonotype. The J gene is TRBJ2-2, the V gene TRBV5-1; 7 bases are a match to TRBD1. The CDR3 length is 16 residues. V shed 0 bases, J shed 6 bases, and the junction held 8 bases outside the gene matches. CDR1 is SGHRS and CDR2 is YFSETQ in the germline V gene. Written as DNA, the CDR3 is TGCGCCAGCAGCTTGGTTTCAGGGGGAGCATCCGGGGAGCTGTTTTTT. Its protein is CASSLVSGGASGELFF.

For this clonotype: Relative to the germline gene, one junction end is altered; a read error may explain this. The rearrangement joins TRBV6-2 or TRBV6-3 to TRBJ2-1; 9 nucleotides match TRBD1. The length of the CDR3 is 14 residues. Germline assignment: CDR1 MNHEY and CDR2 SVGEGT. The CDR3 is CAVRDRVKDNEHLF. In nucleotides, the CDR3 is TGTGCCGTCCGGGACAGGGTTAAAGACAATGAGCACTTATTC.

At least ten counts were recorded for this clonotype. The chain uses TRBV12-3 or TRBV12-4 and TRBJ2-2; tentative D call: TRBD1 (5 bases). The CDR3 is 16 amino acids. The germline V and J ends were trimmed by 1 base and 4 bases, with 13 bases remaining between them. CDR3 DNA: TGTGCCAGCAGTTTAGTGGTAGGGGCCATCACCGGGGAGCTGTTTTTT. This sequence encodes CASSLVVGAITGELFF.

This clonotype has a count of ten or more. The V gene is TRBV5-1, the J gene TRBJ2-1; 15 nucleotides line up with TRBD2. In germline, CDR1 is SGHRS, CDR2 YFSETQ. V shed 7 bases and J 5 bases; nucleotides not matched to a gene: 10. This CDR3 spans 17 amino acids. In nucleotides, the CDR3 is TGCGCCAGCGGACTAGCGGGGGGGCTTAGGGCTGACAATGAGCAGTTCTTC. As protein: CASGLAGGLRADNEQFF.

At least ten counts were recorded for this clonotype. This chain connects TRBV20-1 to TRBJ2-3; the match to TRBD2 covers 13 bases. With 2 bases clipped from V and 3 bases from J, the junction kept 2 bases outside the gene matches. The CDR3 has 15 residues. The germline V gene encodes CDR1 DFQATT and CDR2 SNEGSKA (reference sequence). The chain's CDR3 is CSARKLAGGTDTQYF. The CDR3 nucleotides are TGCAGTGCTAGAAAACTAGCGGGGGGGACAGATACGCAGTATTTT.